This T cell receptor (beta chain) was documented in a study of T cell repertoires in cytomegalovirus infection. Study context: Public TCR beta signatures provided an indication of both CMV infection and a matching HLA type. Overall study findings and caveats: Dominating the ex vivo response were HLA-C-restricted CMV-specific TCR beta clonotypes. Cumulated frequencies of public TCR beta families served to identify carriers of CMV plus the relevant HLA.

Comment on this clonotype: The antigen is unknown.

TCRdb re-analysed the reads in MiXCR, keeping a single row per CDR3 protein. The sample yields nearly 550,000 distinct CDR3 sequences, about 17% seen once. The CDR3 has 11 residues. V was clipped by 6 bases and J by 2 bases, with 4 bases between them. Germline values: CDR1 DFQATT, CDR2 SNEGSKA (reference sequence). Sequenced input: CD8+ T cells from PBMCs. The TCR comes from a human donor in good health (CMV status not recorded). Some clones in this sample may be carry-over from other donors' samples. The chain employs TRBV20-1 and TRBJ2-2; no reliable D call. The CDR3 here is CSATNTGELFF. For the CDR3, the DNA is TGCAGTGCCACTAACACCGGGGAGCTGTTTTTT.